The clone carrying this TCR beta chain was counted only a few times. The antigen is unknown. The V and J ends lost 9 bases and 5 bases respectively, with 21 bases between them. Germline loops: CDR1 SGHTS, CDR2 YDEGEE. The CDR3 covers 14 residues. The sample is drawn from a study of T-cell memory formation after mild COVID-19. Study-level information: Largely, the TCR clusters proved donor specific.

General observations from the study: CD4+ bias marked clones expanding day 15 to 37, unlike balanced contracting clones. There were some responding clones in pre-infection memory, which suggested that cross-reactive memory had joined.

TCRdb re-analysed the 5' RACE reads in MiXCR, keeping a single row per CDR3 protein. Of around 340,000 distinct CDR3 sequences listed, more than 20% are singletons. This sequence joins TRBV5-8 and TRBJ2-7; D uncertain. This clonotype was obtained from an adult woman who had mild COVID-19 (a few samples of this study predate the infection). Cell type and time point are not known. The sequencing input was PBMCs or a T cell subset sorted from them (not recorded which). In DNA form, the CDR3 reads TGTGCCACCCATGCCAGACTTTCTGTGGACGAGCAGTACTTC. Its protein is CATHARLSVDEQYF.